This T cell receptor beta chain was documented in a study of blood T cells in healthy people across ages. Through a sample-barcoded 5' primer and a J-beta primer mix, a second PCR was run for about 6 to 12 cycles. MiXCR was run by TCRdb on the 5' RACE reads, yielding one entry per CDR3 protein. The sample gives more than 800,000 distinct CDR3 sequences, less than 35% of which show up once; roughly 17% is in the top ten. To note about this clonotype: What it recognizes is unknown.

Every sample gave at least 5.5 micrograms of total RNA when it was extracted. Regarding the study as a whole: Both higher diversity and more naive CD4+ cells marked long-lived donors when set against aged donors. Diversity of TCR beta correlated strongly with naive T cell percentage.

This receptor was obtained from a woman of 80 years or more in good health. The sequenced sample was blood.

CDR3 protein: CASQESSGLKDTQYF. CDR3 nucleotides: TGTGCCAGCCAGGAGTCTAGCGGCTTAAAAGATACGCAGTATTTT. The chain couples TRBV6-5 to TRBJ2-3; 7 bases match TRBD2. Germline loops: CDR1 MNHEY, CDR2 SVGAGI. Trimming at V came to 8 bases and at J to 5 bases, leaving 13 bases not matched to a gene. The CDR3 runs to 15 residues.